This T cell receptor (beta chain) is drawn from a study of OX40 agonist ivuxolimab in advanced cancers. Study information: Melanoma, hepatocellular carcinoma, head and neck or renal cell cancer occurred in dose-escalation patients. General observations from the study: Expanded peripheral T cells had an undetermined antigen specificity. Low normalized clonal expansion also occurred in some nonresponding patients.

This clone was counted only a few times. The antigen is undetermined. CDR3 length: 16 amino acids. Trimming took 1 base from V and 2 from J; bases not matched to a gene: 7. The germline gives CDR1 SGHRS, CDR2 YFSETQ. Sequenced by immunoSEQ multiplex PCR; TCRdb stores in-frame clones only, minus some. Here the sample spans roughly 76,000 clones, 70% to 90% being singletons. The clonotype was recovered from an adult with an advanced solid tumor such as melanoma, head and neck, liver or kidney cancer. The material sequenced was CD4+ or CD8+ T cells sorted from blood, taken in a trial of the OX40 agonist ivuxolimab. The chain carries TRBV5-1 and TRBJ2-5; 8 positions match TRBD2. The CDR3 sequence: CASSLRREAPQETQYF. The CDR3 DNA follows: TGCGCCAGCAGCTTGAGGCGGGAGGCCCCTCAAGAGACCCAGTACTTC. The full variable domain, rest sourced from reference TRBV5-1 and TRBJ2-5, is KAGVTQTPRYLIKTRGQQVTLSCSPISGHRSVSWYQQTPGQGLQFLFEYFSETQRNKGNFPGRFSGRQFSNSRSEMNVSTLELGDSALYLCASSLRREAPQETQYFGPGTRLLVL.